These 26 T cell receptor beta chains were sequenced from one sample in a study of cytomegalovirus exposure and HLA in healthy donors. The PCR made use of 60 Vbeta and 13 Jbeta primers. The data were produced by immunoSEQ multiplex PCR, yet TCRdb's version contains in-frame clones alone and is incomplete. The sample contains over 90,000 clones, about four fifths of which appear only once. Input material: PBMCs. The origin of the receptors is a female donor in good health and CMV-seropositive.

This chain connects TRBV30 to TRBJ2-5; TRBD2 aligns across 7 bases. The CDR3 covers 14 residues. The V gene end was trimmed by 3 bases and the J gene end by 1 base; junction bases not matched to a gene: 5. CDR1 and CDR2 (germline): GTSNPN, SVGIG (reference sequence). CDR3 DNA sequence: TGTGCCTGGAGCTCGGGGGGTACCCAAGAGACCCAGTACTTC. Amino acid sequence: CAWSSGGTQETQYF.

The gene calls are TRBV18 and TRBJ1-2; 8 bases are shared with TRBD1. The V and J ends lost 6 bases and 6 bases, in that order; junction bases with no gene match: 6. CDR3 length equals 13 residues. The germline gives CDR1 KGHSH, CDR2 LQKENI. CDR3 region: CASSSQGADGYTF. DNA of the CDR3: TGTGCCAGCTCGTCCCAGGGGGCCGATGGCTACACCTTC. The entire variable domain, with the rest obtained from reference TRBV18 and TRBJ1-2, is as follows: NAGVMQNPRHLVRRRGQEARLRCSPMKGHSHVYWYRQLPEEGLKFMVYLQKENIIDESGMPKERFSAEFPKEGPSILRIQQVVRGDSAAYFCASSSQGADGYTFGSGTRLTVV.

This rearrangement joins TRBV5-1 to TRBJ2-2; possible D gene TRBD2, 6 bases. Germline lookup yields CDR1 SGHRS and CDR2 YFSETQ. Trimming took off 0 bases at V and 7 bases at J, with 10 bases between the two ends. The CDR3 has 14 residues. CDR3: CASSLGLASGELFF. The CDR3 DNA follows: TGCGCCAGCAGCTTGGGGCTAGCGAGCGGGGAGCTGTTTTTT.

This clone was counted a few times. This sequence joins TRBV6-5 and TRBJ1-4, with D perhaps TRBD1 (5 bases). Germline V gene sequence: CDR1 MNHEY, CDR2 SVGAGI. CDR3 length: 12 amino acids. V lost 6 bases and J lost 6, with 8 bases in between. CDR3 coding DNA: TGTGCCAGCAGGGGGCAGCATGAAAAACTGTTTTTT. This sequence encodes CASRGQHEKLFF.

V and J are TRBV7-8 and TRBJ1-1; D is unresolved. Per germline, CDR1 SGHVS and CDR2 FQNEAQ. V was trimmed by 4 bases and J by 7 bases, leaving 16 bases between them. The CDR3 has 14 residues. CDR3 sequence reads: CASSWARGSGEAFF. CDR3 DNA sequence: TGTGCCAGCAGCTGGGCCCGGGGTTCCGGTGAAGCTTTCTTT.

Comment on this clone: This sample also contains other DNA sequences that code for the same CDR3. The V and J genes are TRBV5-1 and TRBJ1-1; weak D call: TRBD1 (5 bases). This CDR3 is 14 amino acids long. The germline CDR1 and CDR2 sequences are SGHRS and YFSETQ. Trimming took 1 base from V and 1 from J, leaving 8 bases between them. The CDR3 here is CASSLTGGNTEAFF. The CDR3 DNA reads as TGCGCCAGCAGCTTGACAGGCGGGAACACTGAAGCTTTCTTT. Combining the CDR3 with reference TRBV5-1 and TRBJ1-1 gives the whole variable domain KAGVTQTPRYLIKTRGQQVTLSCSPISGHRSVSWYQQTPGQGLQFLFEYFSETQRNKGNFPGRFSGRQFSNSRSEMNVSTLELGDSALYLCASSLTGGNTEAFFGQGTRLTVV.

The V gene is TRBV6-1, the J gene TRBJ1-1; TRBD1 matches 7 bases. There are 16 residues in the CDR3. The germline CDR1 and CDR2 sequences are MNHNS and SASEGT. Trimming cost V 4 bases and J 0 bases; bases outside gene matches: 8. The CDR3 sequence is CASSADSGQLNTEAFF. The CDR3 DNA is TGTGCCAGCAGTGCCGACTCGGGACAGTTGAACACTGAAGCTTTCTTT.

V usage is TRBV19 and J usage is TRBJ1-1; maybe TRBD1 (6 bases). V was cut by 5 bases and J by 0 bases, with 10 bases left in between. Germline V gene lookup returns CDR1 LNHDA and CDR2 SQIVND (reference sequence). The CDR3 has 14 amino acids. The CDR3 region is CASSSQGMNTEAFF. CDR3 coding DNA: TGTGCCAGTAGTTCGCAGGGGATGAACACTGAAGCTTTCTTT.

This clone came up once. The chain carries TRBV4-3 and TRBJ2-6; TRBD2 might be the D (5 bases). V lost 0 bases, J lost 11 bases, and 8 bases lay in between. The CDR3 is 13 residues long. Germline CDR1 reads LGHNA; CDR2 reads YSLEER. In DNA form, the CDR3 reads TGCGCCAGCAGCCAAGAAGGTAGCGACGTCCTGACTTTC. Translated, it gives CASSQEGSDVLTF.

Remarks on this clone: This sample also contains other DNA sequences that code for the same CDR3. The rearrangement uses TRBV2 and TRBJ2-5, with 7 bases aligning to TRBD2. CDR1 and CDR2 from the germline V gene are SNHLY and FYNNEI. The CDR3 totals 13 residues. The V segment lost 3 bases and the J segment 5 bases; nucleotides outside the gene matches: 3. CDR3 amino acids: CASSDRGGETQYF. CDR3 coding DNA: TGTGCCAGCAGTGATCGGGGAGGGGAGACCCAGTACTTC.

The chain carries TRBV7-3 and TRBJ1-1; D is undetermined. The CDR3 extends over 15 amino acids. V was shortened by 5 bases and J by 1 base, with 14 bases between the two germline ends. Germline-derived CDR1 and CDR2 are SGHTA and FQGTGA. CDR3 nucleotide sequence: TGTGCCAGCAGCCGAGGCGGGCGATCGAACACTGAAGCTTTCTTT. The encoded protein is CASSRGGRSNTEAFF.

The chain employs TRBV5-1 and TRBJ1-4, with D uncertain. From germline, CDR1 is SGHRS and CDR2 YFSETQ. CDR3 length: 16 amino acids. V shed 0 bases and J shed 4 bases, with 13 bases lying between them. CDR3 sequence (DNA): TGCGCCAGCAGCTTGGGCCCCGCCGGGGTTAATGAAAAACTGTTTTTT. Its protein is CASSLGPAGVNEKLFF.

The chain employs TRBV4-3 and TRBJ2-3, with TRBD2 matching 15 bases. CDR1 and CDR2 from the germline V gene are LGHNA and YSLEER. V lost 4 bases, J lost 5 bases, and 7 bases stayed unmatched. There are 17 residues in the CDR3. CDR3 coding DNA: TGCGCCAGCAGCCGCCGGACTAGCGGGAGGGCCGGAGATACGCAGTATTTT. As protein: CASSRRTSGRAGDTQYF.

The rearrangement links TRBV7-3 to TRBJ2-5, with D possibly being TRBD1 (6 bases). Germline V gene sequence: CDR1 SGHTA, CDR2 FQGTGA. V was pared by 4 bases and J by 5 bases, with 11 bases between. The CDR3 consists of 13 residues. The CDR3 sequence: CASSYRVGETQYF. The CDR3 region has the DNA TGTGCCAGCAGCTACAGGGTTGGGGAGACCCAGTACTTC.

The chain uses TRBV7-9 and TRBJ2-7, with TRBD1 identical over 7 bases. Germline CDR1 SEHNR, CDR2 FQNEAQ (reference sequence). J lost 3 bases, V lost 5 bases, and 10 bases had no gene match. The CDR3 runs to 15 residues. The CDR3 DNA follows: TGTGCCAGCAGCCTCGGGGACAGCGCAATCTACGAGCAGTACTTC. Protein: CASSLGDSAIYEQYF.

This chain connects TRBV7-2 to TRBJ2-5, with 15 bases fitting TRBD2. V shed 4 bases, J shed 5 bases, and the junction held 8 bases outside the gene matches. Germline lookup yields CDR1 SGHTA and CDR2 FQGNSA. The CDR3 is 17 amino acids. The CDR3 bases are TGTGCCAGCAGCTGGACTAGCGGGAGGGCAAGCGGGGAGACCCAGTACTTC. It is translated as CASSWTSGRASGETQYF.

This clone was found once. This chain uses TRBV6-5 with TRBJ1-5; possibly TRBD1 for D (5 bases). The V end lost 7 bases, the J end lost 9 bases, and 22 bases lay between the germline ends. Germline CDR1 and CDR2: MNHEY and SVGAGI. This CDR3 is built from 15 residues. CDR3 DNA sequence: TGTGCCAGCATTAAAGTATGGACACGGGAGGGGCCCCAGCATTTT. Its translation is CASIKVWTREGPQHF.

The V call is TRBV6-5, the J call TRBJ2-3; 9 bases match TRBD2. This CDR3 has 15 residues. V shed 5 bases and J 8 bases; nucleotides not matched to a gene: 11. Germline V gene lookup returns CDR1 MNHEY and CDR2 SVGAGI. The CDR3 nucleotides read TGTGCCAGCAGTAGGGGACTAGCTCGGGGGGGTACGCAGTATTTT. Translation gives CASSRGLARGGTQYF.

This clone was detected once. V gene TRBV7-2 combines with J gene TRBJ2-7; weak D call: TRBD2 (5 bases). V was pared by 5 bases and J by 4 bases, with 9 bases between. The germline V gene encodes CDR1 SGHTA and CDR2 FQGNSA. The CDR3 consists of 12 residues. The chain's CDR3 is CASSPWTYEQYF. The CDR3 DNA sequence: TGTGCCAGCAGCCCCTGGACTTACGAGCAGTACTTC.

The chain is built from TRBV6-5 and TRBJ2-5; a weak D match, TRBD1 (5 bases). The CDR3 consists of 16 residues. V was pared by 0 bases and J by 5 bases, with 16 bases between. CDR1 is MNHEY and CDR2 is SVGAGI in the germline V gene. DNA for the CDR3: TGTGCCAGCAGTTACTCGGAAAGGGGTCTAGGGGAGACCCAGTACTTC. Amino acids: CASSYSERGLGETQYF.

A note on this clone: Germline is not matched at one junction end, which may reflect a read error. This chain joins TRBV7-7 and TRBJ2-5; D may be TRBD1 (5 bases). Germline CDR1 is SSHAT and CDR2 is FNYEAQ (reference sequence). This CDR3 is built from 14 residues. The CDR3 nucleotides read TGTGCTAGCAGCGAACAGGAAGCCCAAGAGACCCAGTACTTC. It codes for CASSEQEAQETQYF.

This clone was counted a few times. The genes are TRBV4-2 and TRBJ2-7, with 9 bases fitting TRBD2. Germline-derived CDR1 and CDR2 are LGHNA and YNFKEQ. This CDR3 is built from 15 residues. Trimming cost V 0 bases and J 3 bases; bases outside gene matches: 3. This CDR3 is CASSQENSGGYEQYF. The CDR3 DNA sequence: TGTGCCAGCAGCCAAGAGAATAGCGGGGGCTACGAGCAGTACTTC.

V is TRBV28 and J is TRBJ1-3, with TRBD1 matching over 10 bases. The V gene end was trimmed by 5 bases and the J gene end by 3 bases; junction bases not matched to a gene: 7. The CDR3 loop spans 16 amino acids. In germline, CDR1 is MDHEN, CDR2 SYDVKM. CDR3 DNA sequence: TGTGCCAGCAGTGAACCGGGACAGGGGTATGGAAACACCATATATTTT. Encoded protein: CASSEPGQGYGNTIYF.

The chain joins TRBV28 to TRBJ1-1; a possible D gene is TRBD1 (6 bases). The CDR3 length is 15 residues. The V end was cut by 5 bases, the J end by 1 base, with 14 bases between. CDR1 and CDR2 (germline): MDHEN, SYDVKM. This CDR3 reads CASSRGGEGNTEAFF. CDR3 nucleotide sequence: TGTGCCAGCAGTAGAGGGGGGGAGGGGAACACTGAAGCTTTCTTT.

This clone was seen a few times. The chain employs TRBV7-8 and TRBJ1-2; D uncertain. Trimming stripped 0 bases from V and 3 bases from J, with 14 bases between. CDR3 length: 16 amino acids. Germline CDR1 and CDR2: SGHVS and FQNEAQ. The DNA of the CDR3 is TGTGCCAGCAGCTTAGCGCTGACGGCAGGCGACTATGGCTACACCTTC. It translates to CASSLALTAGDYGYTF. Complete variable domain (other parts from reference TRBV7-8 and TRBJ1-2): GAGVSQSPRYKVAKRGQDVALRCDPISGHVSLFWYQQALGQGPEFLTYFQNEAQLDKSGLPSDRFFAERPEGSVSTLKIQRTQQEDSAVYLCASSLALTAGDYGYTFGSGTRLTVV.

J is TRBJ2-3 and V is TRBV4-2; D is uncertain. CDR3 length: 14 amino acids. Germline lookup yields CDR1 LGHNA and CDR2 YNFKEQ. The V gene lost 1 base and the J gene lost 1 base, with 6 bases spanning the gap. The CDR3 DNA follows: TGTGCCAGCAGCCAAGCTACAGGCACAGATACGCAGTATTTT. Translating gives CASSQATGTDTQYF.